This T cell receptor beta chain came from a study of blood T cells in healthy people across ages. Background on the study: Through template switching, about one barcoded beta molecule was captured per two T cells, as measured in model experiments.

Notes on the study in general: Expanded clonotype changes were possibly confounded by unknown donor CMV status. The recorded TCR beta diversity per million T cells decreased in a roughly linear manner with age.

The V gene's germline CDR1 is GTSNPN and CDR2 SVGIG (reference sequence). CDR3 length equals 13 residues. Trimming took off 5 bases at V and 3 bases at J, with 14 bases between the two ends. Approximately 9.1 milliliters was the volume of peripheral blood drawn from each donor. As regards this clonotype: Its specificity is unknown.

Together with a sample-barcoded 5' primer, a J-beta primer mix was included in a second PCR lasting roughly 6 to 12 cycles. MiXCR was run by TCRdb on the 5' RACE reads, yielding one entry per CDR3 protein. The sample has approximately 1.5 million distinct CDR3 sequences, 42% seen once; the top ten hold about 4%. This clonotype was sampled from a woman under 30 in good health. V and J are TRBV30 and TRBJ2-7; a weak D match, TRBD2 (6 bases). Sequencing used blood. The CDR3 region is CAWQRGLNYEQYF. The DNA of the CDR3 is TGTGCCTGGCAAAGGGGACTGAACTACGAGCAGTACTTC. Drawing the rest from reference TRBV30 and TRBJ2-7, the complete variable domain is SQTIHQWPATLVQPVGSPLSLECTVEGTSNPNLYWYRQAAGRGLQLLFYSVGIGQISSEVPQNLSASRPQDRQFILSSKKLLLSDSGFYLCAWQRGLNYEQYFGPGTRLTVT.